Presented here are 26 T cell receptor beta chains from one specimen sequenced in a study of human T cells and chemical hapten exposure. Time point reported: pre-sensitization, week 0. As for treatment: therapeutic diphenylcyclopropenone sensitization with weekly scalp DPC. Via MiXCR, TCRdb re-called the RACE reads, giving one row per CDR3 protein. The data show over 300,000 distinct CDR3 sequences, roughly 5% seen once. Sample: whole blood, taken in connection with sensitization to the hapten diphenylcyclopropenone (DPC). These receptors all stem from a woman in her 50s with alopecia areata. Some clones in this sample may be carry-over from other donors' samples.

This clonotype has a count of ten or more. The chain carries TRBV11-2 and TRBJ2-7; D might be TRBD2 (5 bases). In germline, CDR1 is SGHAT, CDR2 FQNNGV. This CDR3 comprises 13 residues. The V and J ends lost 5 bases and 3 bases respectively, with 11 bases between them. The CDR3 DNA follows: TGTGCCAGCAGCGTCAGCGGCGACTACGAGCAGTACTTC. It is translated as CASSVSGDYEQYF.

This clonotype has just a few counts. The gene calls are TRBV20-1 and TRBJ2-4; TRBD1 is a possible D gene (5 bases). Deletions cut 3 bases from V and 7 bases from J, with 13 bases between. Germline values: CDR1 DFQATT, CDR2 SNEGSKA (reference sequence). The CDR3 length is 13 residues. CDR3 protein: CSASWGTENIQYF. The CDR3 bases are TGCAGTGCTAGTTGGGGCACGGAGAACATTCAGTACTTC.

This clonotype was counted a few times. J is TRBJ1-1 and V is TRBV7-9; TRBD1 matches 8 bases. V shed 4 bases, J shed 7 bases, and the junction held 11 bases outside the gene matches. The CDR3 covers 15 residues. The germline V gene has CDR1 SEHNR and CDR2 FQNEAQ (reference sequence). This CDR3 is CASSSQGQVKHEAFF. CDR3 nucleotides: TGTGCCAGCAGCTCCCAGGGACAGGTGAAACATGAAGCTTTCTTT.

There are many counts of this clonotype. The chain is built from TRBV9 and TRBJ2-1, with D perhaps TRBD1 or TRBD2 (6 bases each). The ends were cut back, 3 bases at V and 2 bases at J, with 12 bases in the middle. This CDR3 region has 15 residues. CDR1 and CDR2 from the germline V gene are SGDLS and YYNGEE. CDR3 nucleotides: TGTGCCAGCAGCGCGTCTAGGGGGGCCTACAATGAGCAGTTCTTC. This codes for CASSASRGAYNEQFF.

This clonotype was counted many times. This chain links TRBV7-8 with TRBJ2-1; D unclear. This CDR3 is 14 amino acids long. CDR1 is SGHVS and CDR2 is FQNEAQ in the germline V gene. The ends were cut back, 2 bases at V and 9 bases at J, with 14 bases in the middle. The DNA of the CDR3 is TGTGCCAGCAGCTTAAGAAATTTAGTGGGTGAGCAGTTCTTC. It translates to CASSLRNLVGEQFF.

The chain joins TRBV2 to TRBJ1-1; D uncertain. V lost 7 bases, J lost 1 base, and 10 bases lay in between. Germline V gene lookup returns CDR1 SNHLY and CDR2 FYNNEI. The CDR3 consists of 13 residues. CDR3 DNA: TGTGCCAGCAATGTTGGAGGGAACACTGAAGCTTTCTTT. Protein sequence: CASNVGGNTEAFF.

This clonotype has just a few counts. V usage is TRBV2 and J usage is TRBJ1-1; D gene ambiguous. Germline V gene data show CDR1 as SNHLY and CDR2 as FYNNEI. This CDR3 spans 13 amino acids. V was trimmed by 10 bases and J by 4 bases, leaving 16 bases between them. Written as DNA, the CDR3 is TGTGCCATCCTGACACCTTCCCTCACTGAAGCTTTCTTT. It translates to CAILTPSLTEAFF.

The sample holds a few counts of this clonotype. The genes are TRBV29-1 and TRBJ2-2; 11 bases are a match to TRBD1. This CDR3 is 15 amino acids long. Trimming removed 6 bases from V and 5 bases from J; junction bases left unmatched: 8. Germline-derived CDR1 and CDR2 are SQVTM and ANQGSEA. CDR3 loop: CSVAWRDRGTGELFF. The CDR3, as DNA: TGCAGCGTGGCCTGGCGGGACAGGGGGACCGGGGAGCTGTTTTTT.

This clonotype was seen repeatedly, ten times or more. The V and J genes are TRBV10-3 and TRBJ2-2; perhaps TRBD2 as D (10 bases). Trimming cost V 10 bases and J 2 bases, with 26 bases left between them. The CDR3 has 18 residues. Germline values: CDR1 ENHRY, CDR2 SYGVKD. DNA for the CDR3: TGTGCCACTACAGGGGGCATAGCGGGAGGCCCTAACACCGGGGAGCTGTTTTTT. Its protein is CATTGGIAGGPNTGELFF.

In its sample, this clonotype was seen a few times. The CDR3 region has the DNA TGTGCCAGCAGCCCAACAAGTTACACTGAAGCTTTCTTT. Encoded protein: CASSPTSYTEAFF. The chain couples TRBV3-1 to TRBJ1-1; no definite D call. V was trimmed by 4 bases and J by 3 bases, leaving 9 bases between them. Germline V lookup: CDR1 LGHDT, CDR2 YNNKEL (reference sequence). The CDR3 consists of 13 residues.

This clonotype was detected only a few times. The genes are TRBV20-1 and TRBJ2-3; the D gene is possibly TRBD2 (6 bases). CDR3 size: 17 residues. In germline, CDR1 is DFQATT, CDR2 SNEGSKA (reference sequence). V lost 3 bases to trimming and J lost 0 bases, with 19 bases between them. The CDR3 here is CSASSPAGGHSTDTQYF. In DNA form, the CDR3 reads TGCAGTGCTAGTAGCCCAGCGGGCGGCCATAGCACAGATACGCAGTATTTT.

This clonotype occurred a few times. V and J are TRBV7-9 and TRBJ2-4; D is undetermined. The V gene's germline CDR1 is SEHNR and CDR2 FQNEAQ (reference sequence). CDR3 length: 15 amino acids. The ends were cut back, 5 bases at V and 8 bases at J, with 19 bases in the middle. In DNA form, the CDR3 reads TGTGCCAGCAGCAGTGGCACACCCAGAGAAGACATTCAGTACTTC. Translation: CASSSGTPREDIQYF.

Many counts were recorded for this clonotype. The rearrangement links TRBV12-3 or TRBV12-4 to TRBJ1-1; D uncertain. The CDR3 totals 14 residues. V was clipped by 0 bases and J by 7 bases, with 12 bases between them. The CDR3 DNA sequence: TGTGCCAGCAGTTTAGCTCGGGAAAGGAGTGAAGCTTTCTTT. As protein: CASSLARERSEAFF.

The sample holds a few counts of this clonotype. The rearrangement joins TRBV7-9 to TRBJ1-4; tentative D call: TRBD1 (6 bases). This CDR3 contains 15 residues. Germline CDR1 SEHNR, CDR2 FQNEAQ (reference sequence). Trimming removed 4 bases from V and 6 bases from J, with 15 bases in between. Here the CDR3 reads CASSSPQGPDEKLFF. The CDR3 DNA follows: TGTGCCAGCAGCTCTCCTCAGGGGCCGGATGAAAAACTGTTTTTT.

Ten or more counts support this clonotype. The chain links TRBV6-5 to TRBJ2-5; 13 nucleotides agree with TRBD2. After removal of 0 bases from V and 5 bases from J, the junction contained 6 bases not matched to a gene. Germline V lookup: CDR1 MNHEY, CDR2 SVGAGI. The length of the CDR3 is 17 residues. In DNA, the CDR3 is TGTGCCAGCAGTTACTCGGGTGCACTAGCGGGAGGGGAGACCCAGTACTTC. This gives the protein CASSYSGALAGGETQYF.

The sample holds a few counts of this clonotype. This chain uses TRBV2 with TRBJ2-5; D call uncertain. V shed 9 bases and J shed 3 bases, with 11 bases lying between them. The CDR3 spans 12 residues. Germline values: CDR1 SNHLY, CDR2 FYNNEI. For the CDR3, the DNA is TGTGCCAGTCCGGGCATCAAAGAGACCCAGTACTTC. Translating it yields CASPGIKETQYF.

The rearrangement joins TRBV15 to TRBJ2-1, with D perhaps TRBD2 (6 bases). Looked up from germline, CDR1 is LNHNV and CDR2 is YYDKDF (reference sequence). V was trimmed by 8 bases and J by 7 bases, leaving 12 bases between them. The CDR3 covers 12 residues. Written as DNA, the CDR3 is TGTGCCACCCGGGAGACGGGAAATGAGCAGTTCTTC. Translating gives CATRETGNEQFF.

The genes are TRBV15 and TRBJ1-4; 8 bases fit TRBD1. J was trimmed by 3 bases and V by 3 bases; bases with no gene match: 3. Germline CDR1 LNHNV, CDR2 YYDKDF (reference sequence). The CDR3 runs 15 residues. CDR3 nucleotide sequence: TGTGCCACCAGCAGGCGGACAGGGTCTAATGAAAAACTGTTTTTT. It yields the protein CATSRRTGSNEKLFF.

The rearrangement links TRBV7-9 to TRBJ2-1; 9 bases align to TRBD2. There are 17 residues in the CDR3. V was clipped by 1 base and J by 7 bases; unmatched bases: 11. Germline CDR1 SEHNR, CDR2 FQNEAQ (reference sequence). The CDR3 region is CASSLGRLAAAGNEQFF. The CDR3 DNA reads TGTGCCAGCAGCTTAGGCCGACTAGCGGCCGCTGGGAATGAGCAGTTCTTC.

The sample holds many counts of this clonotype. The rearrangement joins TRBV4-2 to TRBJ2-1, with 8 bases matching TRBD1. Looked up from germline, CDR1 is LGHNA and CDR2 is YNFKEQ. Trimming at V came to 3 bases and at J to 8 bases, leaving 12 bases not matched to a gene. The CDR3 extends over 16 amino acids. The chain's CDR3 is CASSQGDRGTFYEQFF. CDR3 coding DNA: TGTGCCAGCAGCCAGGGTGACAGGGGAACCTTCTATGAGCAGTTCTTC.

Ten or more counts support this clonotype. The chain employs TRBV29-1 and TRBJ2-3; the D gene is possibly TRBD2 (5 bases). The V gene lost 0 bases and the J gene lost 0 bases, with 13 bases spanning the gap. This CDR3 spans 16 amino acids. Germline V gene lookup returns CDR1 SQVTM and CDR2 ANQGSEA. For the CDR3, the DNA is TGCAGCGTTGAAGATCGTGGCGGGCCTAGCACAGATACGCAGTATTTT. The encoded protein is CSVEDRGGPSTDTQYF.

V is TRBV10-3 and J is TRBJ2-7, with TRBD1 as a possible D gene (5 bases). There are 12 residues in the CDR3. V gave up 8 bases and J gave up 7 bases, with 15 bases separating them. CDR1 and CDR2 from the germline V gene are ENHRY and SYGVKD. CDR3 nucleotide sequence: TGTGCCATCCGGAGTCCCTCAGGGGAGCAGTACTTC. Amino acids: CAIRSPSGEQYF.

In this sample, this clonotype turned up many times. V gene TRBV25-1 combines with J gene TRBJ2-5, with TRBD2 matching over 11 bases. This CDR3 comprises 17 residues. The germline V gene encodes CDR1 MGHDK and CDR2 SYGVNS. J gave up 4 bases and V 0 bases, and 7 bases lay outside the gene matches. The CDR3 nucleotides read TGTGCCAGCAGTGAATACAGTGTAGGACTAGCGGGAGAGACCCAGTACTTC. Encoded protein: CASSEYSVGLAGETQYF.

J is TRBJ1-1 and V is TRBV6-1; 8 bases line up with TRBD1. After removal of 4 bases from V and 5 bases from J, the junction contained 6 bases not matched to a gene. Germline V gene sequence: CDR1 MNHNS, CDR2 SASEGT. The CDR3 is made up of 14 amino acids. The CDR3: CASSVDRVYTEAFF. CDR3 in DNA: TGTGCCAGCAGTGTGGACAGGGTTTATACTGAAGCTTTCTTT.

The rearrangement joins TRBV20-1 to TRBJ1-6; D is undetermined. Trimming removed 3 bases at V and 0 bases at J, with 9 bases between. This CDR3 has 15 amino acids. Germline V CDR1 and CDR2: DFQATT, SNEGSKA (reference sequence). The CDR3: CSASESFSYNSPLHF. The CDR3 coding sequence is TGCAGTGCTAGCGAGAGTTTCTCCTATAATTCACCCCTCCACTTT.

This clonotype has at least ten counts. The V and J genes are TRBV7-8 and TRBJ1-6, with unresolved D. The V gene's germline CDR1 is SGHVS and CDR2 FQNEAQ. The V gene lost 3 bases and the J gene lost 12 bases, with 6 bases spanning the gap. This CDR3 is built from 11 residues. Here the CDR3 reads CASSFTGPLHF. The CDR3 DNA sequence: TGTGCCAGCAGCTTTACCGGACCCCTCCACTTT.